This T cell receptor beta chain was found in a study of cytomegalovirus exposure and HLA in healthy donors. The assay was immunoSEQ multiplex PCR, and TCRdb's table has in-frame clones only and misses some. Of about 120,000 clones in the sample, approximately 90% were seen once. The CDR3 is made up of 15 amino acids. Germline CDR1 is MNHNY and CDR2 is SVGAGI (reference sequence). The V segment lost 6 bases and the J segment 5 bases; nucleotides outside the gene matches: 7. This TCR derives from a young man in good health and CMV-seronegative. The chain recombines TRBV6-6 with TRBJ2-2; 9 positions agree with TRBD1. Sequenced sample: PBMCs. The CDR3 DNA follows: TGTGCCAGCAGCAGGGGACAGGGCCGAACCGGGGAGCTGTTTTTT. Encoded protein: CASSRGQGRTGELFF.